The sequence of this T cell receptor beta chain was determined in a study of cytomegalovirus exposure and HLA in healthy donors. Germline CDR1 reads LNHDA; CDR2 reads SQIVND (reference sequence). The CDR3 runs to 15 residues. Trimming removed 3 bases from V and 1 base from J, with 13 bases in between. This clone was found once. This table comes from immunoSEQ multiplex PCR, and its TCRdb copy is limited to in-frame clones, with some not included. The data hold some 140,000 clones, with roughly 84% observed a single time. This sequence originates from a human donor in good health. The V and J genes are TRBV19 and TRBJ2-7, with D possibly TRBD2 on 6 matching bases. The sample was PBMCs. CDR3 sequence (DNA): TGTGCCAGTAGTATCAGGGAGGCGGTATCCTACGAGCAGTACTTC. Encoded protein: CASSIREAVSYEQYF.